A single sample is the source of the 27 T cell receptor beta chains below, sequenced in a study of control samples from healthy donors and cancer patients. Clones were read by immunoSEQ multiplex PCR, and TCRdb kept only the in-frame ones, dropping some. In the table there are tens of thousands of clones, about 90% of which are singletons. Sequenced sample: blood. The receptors stem from a woman in her 50s in good health.

The chain carries TRBV5-1 and TRBJ2-1, with 9 bases fitting TRBD1. CDR1 is SGHRS, CDR2 YFSETQ, per germline. Trimming cost V 3 bases and J 1 base; bases outside gene matches: 2. The CDR3 has 15 amino acids. CDR3 residues: CASSSGQGSYNEQFF. The CDR3 DNA reads TGCGCCAGCAGCTCCGGACAGGGGTCCTACAATGAGCAGTTCTTC.

The chain couples TRBV5-1 to TRBJ1-2; 9 bases match TRBD1. With 7 bases clipped from V and 4 bases from J, the junction kept 11 bases outside the gene matches. Germline loops: CDR1 SGHRS, CDR2 YFSETQ. The CDR3 loop spans 15 amino acids. The DNA of the CDR3 is TGCGCCAGCGTGCAAGGGACAGGGAGTAGCTATGGCTACACCTTC. The encoded protein is CASVQGTGSSYGYTF.

The rearrangement joins TRBV28 to TRBJ1-2, with D hard to call. The CDR3 runs to 12 residues. Germline lookup yields CDR1 MDHEN and CDR2 SYDVKM. Between the trimmed V and J ends, which lost 6 bases and 4 bases, there was a span of 9 bases. The CDR3 sequence is CASRLEGYGYTF. Here the CDR3 DNA reads TGTGCCAGCAGGTTGGAGGGCTATGGCTACACCTTC.

The chain carries TRBV3-1 (or the pseudogene TRBV3-2) and TRBJ2-7; weak D call: TRBD2 (6 bases). Trimming removed 1 base at V and 6 bases at J, with 16 bases between. The germline CDR1 and CDR2 sequences are LGHDT and YNNKEL (reference sequence). The CDR3 is 15 residues long. The CDR3 region is CASSQVVNGGTEQYF. The CDR3 bases are TGTGCCAGCAGCCAAGTGGTTAATGGCGGGACCGAGCAGTACTTC.

V usage is TRBV28 and J usage is TRBJ2-3; D gene uncertain. Trimming removed 8 bases from V and 8 bases from J, with 2 bases in between. Germline V gene sequence: CDR1 MDHEN, CDR2 SYDVKM. The CDR3 loop spans 8 amino acids. CDR3 nucleotide sequence: TGTGCCAGCGGTACGCAGTATTTT. Protein product: CASGTQYF. Full variable domain (missing parts from reference TRBV28 and TRBJ2-3): DVKVTQSSRYLVKRTGEKVFLECVQDMDHENMFWYRQDPGLGLRLIYFSYDVKMKEKGDIPEGYSVSREKKERFSLILESASTNQTSMYLCASGTQYFGPGTRLTVL.

Only one count was recorded for this clone. The V and J genes are TRBV28 and TRBJ2-7, with 7 bases matching TRBD1. This CDR3 is 12 amino acids long. V lost 2 bases and J lost 6; bases outside the gene matches: 1. Germline loops: CDR1 MDHEN, CDR2 SYDVKM. As DNA, the CDR3 is TGTGCCAGCAGTTTAGACAGGGCCGAGCAGTACTTC. This encodes CASSLDRAEQYF.

The chain has TRBV24-1 and TRBJ2-1, with 10 bases fitting TRBD2. The junction had 12 bases not matched to a gene; V was cut back by 4 bases and J by 7 bases. CDR3 length: 17 residues. CDR1 and CDR2 (germline): KGHDR, SFDVKD. The CDR3 sequence: CATSDTSSGSGRNEQFF. The CDR3 DNA reads as TGTGCCACCAGTGACACGTCTAGCGGGAGCGGAAGAAATGAGCAGTTCTTC.

This clone was found once. The rearrangement joins TRBV12-2 to TRBJ1-5; the table's D call, TRBD1, was not checked against the DNA. TRBV12-2 corresponds to a pseudogene. There are 17 residues in the CDR3. CDR3 nucleotides: TGTGCAAGTCGCTCAGGACAGGGTTGGAGGAGCAATCAGCCCCAGCATTTT. Translating it yields CASRSGQGWRSNQPQHF.

The rearrangement joins TRBV10-3 to TRBJ2-1, with D maybe TRBD2 (5 bases). CDR1 is ENHRY, CDR2 SYGVKD, per germline. V lost 1 base and J 6 bases, leaving 13 bases between the germline ends. CDR3 size: 15 residues. This CDR3 reads CAISELRAWLNEQFF. The CDR3, as DNA: TGTGCCATCAGTGAGTTGCGGGCCTGGCTCAATGAGCAGTTCTTC.

The rearrangement links TRBV6-5 to TRBJ1-5, with a possible D match to TRBD1 (5 bases). Germline loops: CDR1 MNHEY, CDR2 SVGAGI. CDR3 length: 12 amino acids. With 5 bases removed from V and 6 bases from J, the gap between germline ends came to 8 bases. The CDR3, as DNA: TGTGCCAGCAGTACAGGCCCTCAGCCCCAGCATTTT. Protein sequence: CASSTGPQPQHF.

This clone was counted only a few times. The chain combines TRBV7-9 with TRBJ2-1; 12 bases agree with TRBD2. The germline gives CDR1 SEHNR, CDR2 FQNEAQ (reference sequence). The CDR3 has 16 residues. J was trimmed by 3 bases and V by 6 bases; bases with no gene match: 6. This CDR3 is CASRRLAGENYNEQFF. CDR3 DNA: TGTGCCAGCAGGAGACTAGCGGGAGAGAACTACAATGAGCAGTTCTTC.

The genes are TRBV6-6 and TRBJ2-7; tentatively, D is TRBD1 (6 bases). Germline V gives CDR1 MNHNY, CDR2 SVGAGI (reference sequence). The CDR3 covers 13 residues. Trimming cost V 5 bases and J 2 bases, with 10 bases left between them. CDR3 in amino acids: CASSPGHTYEQYF. As DNA, the CDR3 is TGTGCCAGCAGTCCGGGACATACCTACGAGCAGTACTTC.

The J gene is TRBJ2-5, the V gene TRBV19; TRBD2 matches at 7 bases. The J segment lost 4 bases and the V segment lost 1 base, leaving 6 bases of the junction unmatched. CDR3 length: 15 residues. Germline CDR1 and CDR2: LNHDA and SQIVND (reference sequence). The CDR3: CASSIGNSGRETQYF. The CDR3 bases are TGTGCCAGTAGTATAGGTAATAGCGGGCGAGAGACCCAGTACTTC. Variable domain in full (rest from reference TRBV19 and TRBJ2-5): DGGITQSPKYLFRKEGQNVTLSCEQNLNHDAMYWYRQDPGQGLRLIYYSQIVNDFQKGDIAEGYSVSREKKESFPLTVTSAQKNPTAFYLCASSIGNSGRETQYFGPGTRLLVL.

The chain joins TRBV27 to TRBJ1-1; 8 bases match TRBD1. The length of the CDR3 is 13 residues. Trimming at V came to 5 bases and at J to 4 bases, leaving 3 bases not matched to a gene. Per the germline V gene, CDR1 is MNHEY and CDR2 is SMNVEV (reference sequence). The CDR3 spells CASSDTGGTEAFF. The CDR3, as DNA: TGTGCCAGCAGTGATACAGGGGGCACTGAAGCTTTCTTT.

On this clone itself: The germline gene is not matched at one end of the junction; a read error may be the cause. The chain links TRBV7-7 to TRBJ2-2; the D gene is possibly TRBD1 (5 bases). From germline, CDR1 is SSHAT and CDR2 FNYEAQ (reference sequence). The CDR3 covers 15 residues. The CDR3 DNA reads TGTGCTAGCAGAAGAGAAACAGGGAACACCGGGGAGCTGTTTTTT. Its translation: CASRRETGNTGELFF.

This clone was counted between two and nine times. This chain connects TRBV19 to TRBJ2-7; possible D gene TRBD1, 6 bases. CDR1 is LNHDA, CDR2 SQIVND, per germline (reference sequence). CDR3 size: 16 residues. V lost 4 bases, J lost 2 bases, and 18 bases lay in between. CDR3 residues: CASSKGSGTQPYEQYF. As DNA, the CDR3 is TGTGCCAGTAGTAAAGGCTCGGGGACACAACCCTACGAGCAGTACTTC.

The chain is built from TRBV27 and TRBJ1-4; no reliable D call. There are 16 residues in the CDR3. From germline, CDR1 is MNHEY and CDR2 SMNVEV (reference sequence). V was shortened by 5 bases and J by 0 bases, with 13 bases between the two germline ends. CDR3 in DNA: TGTGCCAGCAGTCCTTACAACATTGCAACTAATGAAAAACTGTTTTTT. It is translated as CASSPYNIATNEKLFF.

The rearrangement uses TRBV7-9 and TRBJ1-1; tentatively, D is TRBD1 (5 bases). CDR1 is SEHNR, CDR2 FQNEAQ, per germline (reference sequence). With 4 bases removed from V and 5 bases from J, the gap between germline ends came to 17 bases. The CDR3 extends over 15 amino acids. The CDR3 sequence is CASSSLSSGGTEAFF. The CDR3 DNA is TGTGCCAGCAGCTCGCTTAGTAGTGGGGGAACTGAAGCTTTCTTT. The whole variable domain, remainder taken from reference TRBV7-9 and TRBJ1-1, is DTGVSQNPRHKITKRGQNVTFRCDPISEHNRLYWYRQTLGQGPEFLTYFQNEAQLEKSRLLSDRFSAERPKGSFSTLEIQRTEQGDSAMYLCASSSLSSGGTEAFFGQGTRLTVV.

This chain connects TRBV5-1 to TRBJ2-1; no definite D call. Looked up from germline, CDR1 is SGHRS and CDR2 is YFSETQ. The CDR3 has 16 amino acids. V was clipped by 4 bases and J by 0 bases, with 14 bases between them. CDR3 coding DNA: TGCGCCAGCAGCAAGGAGACCCCAAGCTCCTACAATGAGCAGTTCTTC. Its translation: CASSKETPSSYNEQFF.

The rearrangement joins TRBV12-3 or TRBV12-4 to TRBJ2-1; D assignment may be TRBD1 or TRBD2 (5 bases each). V lost 7 bases and J 7 bases, leaving 14 bases between the germline ends. The CDR3 has 13 amino acids. The CDR3 region has the DNA TGTGCCAGCAATCTTCAGGGAGTGAATGAGCAGTTCTTC. Translation gives CASNLQGVNEQFF.

This chain links TRBV27 with TRBJ2-2; TRBD2 aligns across 11 bases. Germline CDR1 and CDR2: MNHEY and SMNVEV (reference sequence). Trimming cost V 6 bases and J 2 bases; bases outside gene matches: 8. This CDR3 contains 17 residues. CDR3 loop: CASSQLSGRANTGELFF. CDR3 in DNA: TGTGCCAGCAGCCAACTTAGCGGGAGGGCCAACACCGGGGAGCTGTTTTTT.

The V gene is TRBV19, the J gene TRBJ1-5; TRBD1 matches 9 bases. V was pared by 6 bases and J by 6 bases, with 9 bases of the junction left unmatched. Germline assignment: CDR1 LNHDA and CDR2 SQIVND (reference sequence). There are 15 residues in the CDR3. The CDR3 coding sequence is TGTGCCAGTAGGGTACAGGGGGCCGTGGGTCAGCCCCAGCATTTT. The encoded protein is CASRVQGAVGQPQHF.

The chain's CDR3 is CASALSFGGKLSNEKLFF. As DNA, the CDR3 is TGTGCCAGCGCGTTGTCTTTCGGGGGGAAGCTCTCAAATGAAAAACTGTTTTTT. The V call is TRBV5-4, the J call TRBJ1-4; perhaps TRBD1 as D (5 bases). CDR3 length: 18 residues. The V and J ends lost 7 bases and 5 bases respectively, with 27 bases between them. Germline assignment: CDR1 SGHNT and CDR2 YYREEE (reference sequence).

The genes are TRBV18 and TRBJ1-5, with D perhaps matching TRBD1 (6 bases). The CDR3 totals 16 residues. Germline V lookup: CDR1 KGHSH, CDR2 LQKENI. The V gene lost 2 bases and the J gene lost 4 bases, with 15 bases spanning the gap. The CDR3 nucleotides read TGTGCCAGCTCACCAGGGGGGGCCCGAACTAATCAGCCCCAGCATTTT. Protein: CASSPGGARTNQPQHF.

This sequence joins TRBV11-2 and TRBJ2-7; D is uncertain. There are 14 residues in the CDR3. CDR1 is SGHAT and CDR2 is FQNNGV in the germline V gene. The V end was cut by 0 bases, the J end by 3 bases, with 9 bases between. CDR3 coding DNA: TGTGCCAGCAGCTTAGAGGTAACCAACTACGAGCAGTACTTC. It yields the protein CASSLEVTNYEQYF.

V is TRBV29-1 and J is TRBJ2-5; D perhaps matches TRBD1 (6 bases). This CDR3 is 13 amino acids long. Germline CDR1 reads SQVTM; CDR2 reads ANQGSEA. The germline V and J ends were trimmed by 4 bases and 2 bases, with 11 bases remaining between them. DNA for the CDR3: TGCAGCGTTGCCAGGGGAACTCAAGAGACCCAGTACTTC. As protein: CSVARGTQETQYF.

V and J are TRBV15 and TRBJ2-3; perhaps D is TRBD1 or TRBD2 (5 bases each). The length of the CDR3 is 16 residues. Trimming shortened V by 2 bases and J by 3 bases, and 15 bases separated the two germline ends. Germline-derived CDR1 and CDR2 are LNHNV and YYDKDF (reference sequence). CDR3 residues: CATSRPGAEGTDTQYF. The CDR3 nucleotides read TGTGCCACCAGCAGACCTGGGGCAGAGGGGACAGATACGCAGTATTTT. Variable domain in full (rest from reference TRBV15 and TRBJ2-3): DAMVIQNPRYQVTQFGKPVTLSCSQTLNHNVMYWYQQKSSQAPKLLFHYYDKDFNNEADTPDNFQSRRPNTSFCFLDIRSPGLGDTAMYLCATSRPGAEGTDTQYFGPGTRLTVL.